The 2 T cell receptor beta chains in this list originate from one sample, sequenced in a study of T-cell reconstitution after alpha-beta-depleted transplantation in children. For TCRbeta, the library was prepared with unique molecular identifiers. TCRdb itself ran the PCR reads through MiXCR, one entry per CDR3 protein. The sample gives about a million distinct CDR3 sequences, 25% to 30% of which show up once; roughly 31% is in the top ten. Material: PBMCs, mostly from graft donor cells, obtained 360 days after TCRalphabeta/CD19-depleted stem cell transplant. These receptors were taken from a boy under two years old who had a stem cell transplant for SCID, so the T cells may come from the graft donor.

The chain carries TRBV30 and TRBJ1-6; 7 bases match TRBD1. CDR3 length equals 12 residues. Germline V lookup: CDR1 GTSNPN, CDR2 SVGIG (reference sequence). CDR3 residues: CAHRGWNSPLHF. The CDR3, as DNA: TGTGCTCACAGGGGCTGGAATTCACCCCTCCACTTT.

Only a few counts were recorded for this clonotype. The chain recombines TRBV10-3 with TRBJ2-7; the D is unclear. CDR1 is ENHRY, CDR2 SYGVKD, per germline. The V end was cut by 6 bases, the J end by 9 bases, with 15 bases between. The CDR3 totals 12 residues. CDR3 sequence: CAISPVDGRQYF. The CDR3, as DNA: TGTGCCATCAGCCCTGTGGATGGACGGCAGTACTTC.